This TCR beta chain is drawn from a study of CD8+ T cells in alopecia areata. cDNA reverse transcribed from extracted RNA served as the sequencing template. Libraries were prepared by immunoSEQ multiplex PCR; TCRdb keeps only in-frame clonotypes and omits some of them. The sample gives 110,000 to 150,000 clones, approximately 60% of which show up once; 36% is in the top ten. There are 12 residues in the CDR3. Trimming took 6 bases from V and 3 from J, leaving 9 bases between them. CDR1 and CDR2 from the germline V gene are SNHLY and FYNNEI. Findings and limits, study-wide: Among patients, TCR sharing was less clear than in mice, a difference possibly due in part to HLA diversity in the patient population.

A remark on this clone: Its antigen is unidentified.

This sequence was found in a human donor in good health. The sample comprised CD8+ T cells sorted from blood. The chain recombines TRBV2 with TRBJ2-7; no clear D. The CDR3 spells CASRGSYYEQYF. In DNA, the CDR3 is TGTGCCAGCAGGGGGTCTTACTACGAGCAGTACTTC.